This TCR beta chain was retrieved from a study of blood T cell repertoires in COVID-19. Study summary: The United States, Italy and Spain were the sources of the acute and convalescent COVID-19 samples. Sample material is recorded as cDNA or gDNA derived from T cells, B-cell-depleted T cells, or PBMCs.

Study processing details: The authors estimated nucleated cell counts from reference gene primer amplification. TCRdb's table, derived via immunoSEQ multiplex PCR, lists solely in-frame clones and lacks some. From that table come the V and J calls and clone size; the DNA was used to work out D and trimming. The table shows around 110,000 clones, with less than 85% occurring only once. CDR3 length equals 14 residues. This TCR came from an older woman with acute or convalescent COVID-19. Sequencing input: peripheral blood. V is TRBV12-2 and J is TRBJ2-3; no check of the table's D call, TRBD2, against the DNA was made. TRBV12-2 is labeled a pseudogene. The DNA for the CDR3 is TGTGCAAGTCGCTCTAGCGGGAGGGTGTATACGCAGTATTTT. Translation gives CASRSSGRVYTQYF.